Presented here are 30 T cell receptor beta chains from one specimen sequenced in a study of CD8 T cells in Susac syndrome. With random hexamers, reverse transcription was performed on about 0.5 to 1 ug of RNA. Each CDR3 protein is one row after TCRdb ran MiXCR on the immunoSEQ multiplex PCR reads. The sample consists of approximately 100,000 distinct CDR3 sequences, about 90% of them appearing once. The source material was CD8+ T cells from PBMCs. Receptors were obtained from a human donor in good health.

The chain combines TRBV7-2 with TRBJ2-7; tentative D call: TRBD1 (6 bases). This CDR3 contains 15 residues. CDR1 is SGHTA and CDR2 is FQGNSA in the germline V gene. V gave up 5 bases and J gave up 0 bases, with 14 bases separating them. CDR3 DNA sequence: TGTGCCAGCAGCCTAGACAGGTTAAGCTCCTACGAGCAGTACTTC. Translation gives CASSLDRLSSYEQYF.

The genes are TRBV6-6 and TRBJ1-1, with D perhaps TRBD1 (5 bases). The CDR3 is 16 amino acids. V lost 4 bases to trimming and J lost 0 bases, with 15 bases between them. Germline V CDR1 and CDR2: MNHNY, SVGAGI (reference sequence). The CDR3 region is CASSSRAAGVNTEAFF. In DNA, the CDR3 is TGTGCCAGCAGTTCCAGGGCCGCAGGAGTGAACACTGAAGCTTTCTTT.

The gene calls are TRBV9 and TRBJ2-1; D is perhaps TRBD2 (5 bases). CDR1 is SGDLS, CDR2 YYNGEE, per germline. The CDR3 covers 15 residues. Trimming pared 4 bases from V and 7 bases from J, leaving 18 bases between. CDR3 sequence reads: CASSTSGSWVNEQFF. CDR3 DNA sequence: TGTGCCAGCAGCACTAGTGGGTCCTGGGTTAATGAGCAGTTCTTC.

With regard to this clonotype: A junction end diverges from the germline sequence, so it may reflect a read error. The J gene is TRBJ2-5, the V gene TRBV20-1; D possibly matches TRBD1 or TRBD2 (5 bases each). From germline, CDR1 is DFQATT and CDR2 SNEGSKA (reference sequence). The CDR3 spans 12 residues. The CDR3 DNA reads TGCAGTGCTAGAGTCGACACGCCGGGGCCTAACTTC. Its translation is CSARVDTPGPNF.

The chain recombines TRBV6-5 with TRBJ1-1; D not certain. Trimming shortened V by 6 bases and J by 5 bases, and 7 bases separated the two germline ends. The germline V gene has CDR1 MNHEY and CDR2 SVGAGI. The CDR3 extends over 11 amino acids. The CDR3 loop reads CASRIGTEAFF. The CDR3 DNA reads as TGTGCCAGCAGAATCGGGACTGAAGCTTTCTTT.

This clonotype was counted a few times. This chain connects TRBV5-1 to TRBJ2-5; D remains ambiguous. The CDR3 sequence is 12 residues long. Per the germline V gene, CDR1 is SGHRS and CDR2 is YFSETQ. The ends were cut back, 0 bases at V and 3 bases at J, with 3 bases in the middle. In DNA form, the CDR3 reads TGCGCCAGCAGCTTGGCCAAAGAGACCCAGTACTTC. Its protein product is CASSLAKETQYF.

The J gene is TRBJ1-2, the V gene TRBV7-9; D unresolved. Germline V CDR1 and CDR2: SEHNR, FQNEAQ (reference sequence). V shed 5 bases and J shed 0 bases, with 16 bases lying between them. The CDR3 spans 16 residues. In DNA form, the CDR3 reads TGTGCCAGCAGCCGTGATGGGCCAAGAGCTAACTATGGCTACACCTTC. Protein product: CASSRDGPRANYGYTF.

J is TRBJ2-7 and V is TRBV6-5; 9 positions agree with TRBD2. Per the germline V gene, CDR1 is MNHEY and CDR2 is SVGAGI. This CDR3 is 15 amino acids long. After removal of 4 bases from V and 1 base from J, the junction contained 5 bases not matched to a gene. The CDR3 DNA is TGTGCCAGCAGTTTAGCGGGAGAGGCATCCTACGAGCAGTACTTC. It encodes CASSLAGEASYEQYF.

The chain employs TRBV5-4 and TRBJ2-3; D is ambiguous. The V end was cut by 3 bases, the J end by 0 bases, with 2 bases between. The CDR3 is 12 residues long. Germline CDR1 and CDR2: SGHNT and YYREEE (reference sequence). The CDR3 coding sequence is TGTGCCAGCAGCTCTAGCACAGATACGCAGTATTTT. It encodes CASSSSTDTQYF.

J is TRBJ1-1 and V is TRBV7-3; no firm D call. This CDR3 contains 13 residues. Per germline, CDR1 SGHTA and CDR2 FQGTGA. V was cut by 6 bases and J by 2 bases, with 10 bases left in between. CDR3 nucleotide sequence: TGTGCCAGCAGTCCGCGGGTAAACACTGAAGCTTTCTTT. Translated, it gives CASSPRVNTEAFF.

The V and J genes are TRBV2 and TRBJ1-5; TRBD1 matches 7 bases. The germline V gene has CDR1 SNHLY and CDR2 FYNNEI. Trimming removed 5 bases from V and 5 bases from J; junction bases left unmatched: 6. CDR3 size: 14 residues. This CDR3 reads CASSQTGQYQPQHF. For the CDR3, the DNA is TGTGCCAGCAGTCAGACAGGGCAATATCAGCCCCAGCATTTT.

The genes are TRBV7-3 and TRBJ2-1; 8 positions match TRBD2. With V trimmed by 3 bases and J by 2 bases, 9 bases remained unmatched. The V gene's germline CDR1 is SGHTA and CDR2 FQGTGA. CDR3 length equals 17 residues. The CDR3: CASSLGGVAGTYNEQFF. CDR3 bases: TGTGCCAGCAGCTTGGGAGGAGTAGCGGGAACCTACAATGAGCAGTTCTTC.

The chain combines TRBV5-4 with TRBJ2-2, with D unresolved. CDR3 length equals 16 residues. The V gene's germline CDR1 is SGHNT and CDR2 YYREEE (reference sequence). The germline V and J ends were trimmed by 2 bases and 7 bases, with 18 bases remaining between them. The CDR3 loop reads CASSFLQPYTGGELFF. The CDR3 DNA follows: TGTGCCAGCAGCTTTCTACAGCCCTACACGGGCGGGGAGCTGTTTTTT.

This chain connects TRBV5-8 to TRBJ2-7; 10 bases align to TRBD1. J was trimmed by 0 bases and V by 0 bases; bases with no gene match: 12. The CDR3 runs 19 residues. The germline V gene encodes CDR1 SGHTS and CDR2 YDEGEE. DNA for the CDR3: TGTGCCAGCAGCTTGGATTTGGACAGGGGGTATGTCGGCTCCTACGAGCAGTACTTC. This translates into CASSLDLDRGYVGSYEQYF.

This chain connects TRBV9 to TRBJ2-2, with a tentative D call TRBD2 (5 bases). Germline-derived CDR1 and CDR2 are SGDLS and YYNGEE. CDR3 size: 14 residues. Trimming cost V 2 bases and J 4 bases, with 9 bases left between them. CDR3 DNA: TGTGCCAGCAGCGTCGGAACTAGCACCGGGGAGCTGTTTTTT. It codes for CASSVGTSTGELFF.

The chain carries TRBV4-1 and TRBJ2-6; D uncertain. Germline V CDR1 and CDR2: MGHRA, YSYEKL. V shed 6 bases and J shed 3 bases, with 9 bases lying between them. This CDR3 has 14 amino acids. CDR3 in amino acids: CASRVTDGANVLTF. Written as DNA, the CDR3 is TGCGCCAGCAGAGTTACAGATGGGGCCAACGTCCTGACTTTC.

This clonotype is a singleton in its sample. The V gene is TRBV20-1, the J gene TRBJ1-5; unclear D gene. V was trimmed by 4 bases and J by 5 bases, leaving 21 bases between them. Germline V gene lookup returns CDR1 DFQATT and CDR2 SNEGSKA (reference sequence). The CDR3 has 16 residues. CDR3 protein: CSATSLGSLVDQPQHF. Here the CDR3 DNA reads TGCAGTGCTACGTCGCTCGGCAGCTTAGTCGATCAGCCCCAGCATTTT.

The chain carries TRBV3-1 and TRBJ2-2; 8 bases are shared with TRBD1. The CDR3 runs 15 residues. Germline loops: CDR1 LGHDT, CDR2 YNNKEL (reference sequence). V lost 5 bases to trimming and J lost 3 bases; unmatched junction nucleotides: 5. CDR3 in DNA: TGTGCCAGCAGCTCCCGGACAGGGCACACCGGGGAGCTGTTTTTT. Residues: CASSSRTGHTGELFF.

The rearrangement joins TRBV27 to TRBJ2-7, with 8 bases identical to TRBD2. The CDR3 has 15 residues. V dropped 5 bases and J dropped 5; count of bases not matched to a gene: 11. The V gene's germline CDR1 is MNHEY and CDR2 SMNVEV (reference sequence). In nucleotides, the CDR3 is TGTGCCAGCAGTCCTCCGGGGGGGTCCTTAGACGAGCAGTACTTC. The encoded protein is CASSPPGGSLDEQYF.

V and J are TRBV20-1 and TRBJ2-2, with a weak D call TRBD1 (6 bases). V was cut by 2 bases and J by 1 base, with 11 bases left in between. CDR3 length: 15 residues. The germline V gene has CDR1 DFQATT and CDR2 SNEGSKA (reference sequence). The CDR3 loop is CSARQGSVNTGELFF. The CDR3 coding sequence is TGCAGTGCTAGACAGGGGTCAGTGAACACCGGGGAGCTGTTTTTT.

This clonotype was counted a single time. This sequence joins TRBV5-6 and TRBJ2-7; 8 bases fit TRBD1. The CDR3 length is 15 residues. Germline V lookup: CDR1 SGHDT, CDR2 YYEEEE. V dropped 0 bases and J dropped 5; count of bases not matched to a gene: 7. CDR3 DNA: TGTGCCAGCAGCTTGGCCGGACAGGGTCTCCACGAGCAGTACTTC. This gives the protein CASSLAGQGLHEQYF.

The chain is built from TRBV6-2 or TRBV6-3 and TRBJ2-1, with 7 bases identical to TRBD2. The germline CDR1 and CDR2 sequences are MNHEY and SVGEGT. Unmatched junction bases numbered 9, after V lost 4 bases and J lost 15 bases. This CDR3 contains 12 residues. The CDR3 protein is CASSLGGRARFF. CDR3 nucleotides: TGTGCCAGCAGTTTAGGAGGGAGGGCACGGTTCTTC.

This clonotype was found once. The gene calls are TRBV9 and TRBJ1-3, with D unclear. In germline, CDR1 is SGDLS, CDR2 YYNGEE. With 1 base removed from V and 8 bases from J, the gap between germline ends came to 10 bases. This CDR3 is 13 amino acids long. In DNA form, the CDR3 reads TGTGCCAGCAGCGTAACCATCGGGGACACCATATATTTT. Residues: CASSVTIGDTIYF. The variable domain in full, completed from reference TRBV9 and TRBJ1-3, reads DSGVTQTPKHLITATGQRVTLRCSPRSGDLSVYWYQQSLDQGLQFLIQYYNGEERAKGNILERFSAQQFPDLHSELNLSSLELGDSALYFCASSVTIGDTIYFGEGSWLTVV.

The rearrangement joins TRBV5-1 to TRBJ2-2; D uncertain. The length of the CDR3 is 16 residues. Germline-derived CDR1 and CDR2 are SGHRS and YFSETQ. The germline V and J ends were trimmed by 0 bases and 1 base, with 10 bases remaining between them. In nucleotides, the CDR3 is TGCGCCAGCAGCTTGGTCGTAGGGCGGAACACCGGGGAGCTGTTTTTT. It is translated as CASSLVVGRNTGELFF.

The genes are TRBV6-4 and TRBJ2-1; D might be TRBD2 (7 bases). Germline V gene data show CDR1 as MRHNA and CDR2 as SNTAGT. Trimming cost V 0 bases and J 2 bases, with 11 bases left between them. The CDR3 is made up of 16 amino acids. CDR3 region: CASSDSGGGPYNEQFF. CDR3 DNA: TGTGCCAGCAGTGACTCTGGGGGGGGGCCCTACAATGAGCAGTTCTTC.

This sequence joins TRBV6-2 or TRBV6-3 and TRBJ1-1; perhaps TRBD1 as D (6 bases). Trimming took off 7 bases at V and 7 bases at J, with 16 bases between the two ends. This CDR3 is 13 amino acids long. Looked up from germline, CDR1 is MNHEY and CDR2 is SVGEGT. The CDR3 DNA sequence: TGTGCCAGCATCGAAGGGGGGCTCGATGAAGCTTTCTTT. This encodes CASIEGGLDEAFF.

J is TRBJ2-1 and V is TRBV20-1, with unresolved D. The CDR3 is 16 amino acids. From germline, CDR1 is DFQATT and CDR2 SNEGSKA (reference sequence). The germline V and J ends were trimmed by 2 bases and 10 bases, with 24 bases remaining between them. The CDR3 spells CSARPSLEIFLIEQFF. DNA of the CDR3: TGCAGTGCTAGACCCTCCTTAGAGATATTTCTAATCGAGCAGTTCTTC.

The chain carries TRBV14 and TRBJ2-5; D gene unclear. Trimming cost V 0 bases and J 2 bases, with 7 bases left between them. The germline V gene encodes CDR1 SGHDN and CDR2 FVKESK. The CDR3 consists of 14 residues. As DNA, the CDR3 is TGTGCCAGCAGCCAAGAGTTGAGACAAGAGACCCAGTACTTC. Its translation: CASSQELRQETQYF.

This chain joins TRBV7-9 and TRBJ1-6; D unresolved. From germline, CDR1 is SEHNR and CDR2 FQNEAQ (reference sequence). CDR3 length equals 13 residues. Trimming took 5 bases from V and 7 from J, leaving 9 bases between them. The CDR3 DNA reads TGTGCCAGCAGCGGGTTGGGGAATTCACCCCTCCACTTT. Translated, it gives CASSGLGNSPLHF.

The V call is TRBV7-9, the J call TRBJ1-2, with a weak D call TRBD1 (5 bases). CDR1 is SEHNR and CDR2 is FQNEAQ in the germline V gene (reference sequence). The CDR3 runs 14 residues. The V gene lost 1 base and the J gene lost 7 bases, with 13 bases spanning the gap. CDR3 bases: TGTGCCAGCAGCTTAGTCGGCAGGGAGTCTGGCTACACCTTC. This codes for CASSLVGRESGYTF.